Each of the 25 T cell receptor beta chains below was sequenced from the same sample in a study of blood T cell repertoires in COVID-19. Libraries were prepared by immunoSEQ multiplex PCR; TCRdb keeps only in-frame clonotypes and omits some of them. The table has 150,000 to 200,000 clones, around 76% seen once; the top ten hold roughly 7.8%. The specimen sequenced was peripheral blood. These receptor sequences come from a woman between 50 and 59 years old with active or convalescent COVID-19.

The chain combines TRBV13 with TRBJ2-1, with TRBD1 identical over 7 bases. V lost 3 bases and J lost 3; bases outside the gene matches: 8. This CDR3 is 16 amino acids long. Germline V gene sequence: CDR1 PRHDT, CDR2 FYEKMQ (reference sequence). Here the CDR3 reads CASSFTVYRGYNEQFF. DNA for the CDR3: TGTGCCAGCAGCTTTACGGTATACAGGGGCTACAATGAGCAGTTCTTC. Variable domain in full (rest from reference TRBV13 and TRBJ2-1): AAGVIQSPRHLIKEKRETATLKCYPIPRHDTVYWYQQGPGQDPQFLISFYEKMQSDKGSIPDRFSAQQFSDYHSELNMSSLELGDSALYFCASSFTVYRGYNEQFFGPGTRLTVL.

This chain connects TRBV6-1 to TRBJ2-1; tentative D call: TRBD1 (6 bases). The CDR3 is made up of 15 amino acids. V lost 2 bases and J lost 3, with 11 bases in between. Germline V gene lookup returns CDR1 MNHNS and CDR2 SASEGT. The CDR3 coding sequence is TGTGCCAGCAGTGAAACTACAGGGCGCTACAATGAGCAGTTCTTC. Residues: CASSETTGRYNEQFF.

This rearrangement joins TRBV3-1 (or the pseudogene TRBV3-2) to TRBJ1-2, with 9 bases aligning to TRBD1. The germline CDR1 and CDR2 sequences are LGHDT and YNNKEL (reference sequence). After removal of 6 bases from V and 4 bases from J, the junction contained 6 bases not matched to a gene. The CDR3 length is 14 residues. The CDR3 nucleotides read TGTGCCAGCAGTGGACAGGGGATTGTCTATGGCTACACCTTC. Translating it yields CASSGQGIVYGYTF.

This clone was observed once. V usage is TRBV7-2 and J usage is TRBJ1-2; 7 nucleotides agree with TRBD1. J lost 3 bases, V lost 4 bases, and 2 bases had no gene match. This CDR3 has 13 residues. Germline-derived CDR1 and CDR2 are SGHTA and FQGNSA. CDR3 sequence: CASSSTGDYGYTF. CDR3 DNA: TGTGCCAGCAGCTCCACAGGGGACTATGGCTACACCTTC.

The chain joins TRBV28 to TRBJ2-7; 9 bases are shared with TRBD2. Trimming took 5 bases from V and 6 from J; bases not matched to a gene: 5. The CDR3 extends over 13 amino acids. Germline-derived CDR1 and CDR2 are MDHEN and SYDVKM. The CDR3 loop is CASSGRGGSEQYF. CDR3 in DNA: TGTGCCAGCAGTGGGCGGGGGGGGAGCGAGCAGTACTTC.

The rearrangement links TRBV11-2 to TRBJ2-1; D is perhaps TRBD2 (5 bases). Trimming cost V 1 base and J 9 bases, with 7 bases left between them. CDR1 and CDR2 (germline): SGHAT, FQNNGV. The CDR3 totals 12 residues. The CDR3 DNA follows: TGTGCCAGCAGCTTAGCCGGGGTTGAGCAGTTCTTC. Amino acids: CASSLAGVEQFF.

The gene calls are TRBV3-1 (or the pseudogene TRBV3-2) and TRBJ2-6; 9 bases match TRBD1. The J segment lost 0 bases and the V segment lost 4 bases, leaving 7 bases of the junction unmatched. The germline V gene encodes CDR1 LGHDT and CDR2 YNNKEL (reference sequence). The CDR3 extends over 18 amino acids. The CDR3 region has the DNA TGTGCCAGCAGCCTCGACAGGGGGTCCCACTCTGGGGCCAACGTCCTGACTTTC. This translates into CASSLDRGSHSGANVLTF.

The chain combines TRBV6-5 with TRBJ1-6, with D perhaps TRBD1 (5 bases). The ends were cut back, 0 bases at V and 4 bases at J, with 7 bases in the middle. The CDR3 spans 15 residues. Per the germline V gene, CDR1 is MNHEY and CDR2 is SVGAGI. For the CDR3, the DNA is TGTGCCAGCAGTTACTCCCAGGGTTATAATTCACCCCTCCACTTT. Amino acids: CASSYSQGYNSPLHF.

The chain joins TRBV29-1 to TRBJ1-1; D gene ambiguous. Deletions cut 4 bases from V and 5 bases from J, with 11 bases between. Germline CDR1 and CDR2: SQVTM and ANQGSEA. This CDR3 has 12 amino acids. The CDR3 loop reads CSVVQGRTEAFF. CDR3 sequence (DNA): TGCAGCGTTGTACAAGGGAGGACTGAAGCTTTCTTT.

This sequence joins TRBV3-1 (or the pseudogene TRBV3-2) and TRBJ1-5; the D gene is possibly TRBD1 (5 bases). Between the trimmed V and J ends, which lost 5 bases and 7 bases, there was a span of 21 bases. This CDR3 has 16 amino acids. CDR1 and CDR2 (germline): LGHDT, YNNKEL (reference sequence). The CDR3 sequence: CASSTSGQGGRQPQHF. DNA for the CDR3: TGTGCCAGCAGCACAAGCGGCCAGGGAGGCAGGCAGCCCCAGCATTTT.

The CDR3, as DNA: TGTGCCAGTAGTATGGGCGGGGGCGGCACAGATACGCAGTATTTT. As protein: CASSMGGGGTDTQYF. The chain links TRBV19 to TRBJ2-3, with D possibly matching TRBD2 (7 bases). V lost 3 bases and J 1 base, leaving 11 bases between the germline ends. Germline CDR1 LNHDA, CDR2 SQIVND (reference sequence). This CDR3 spans 15 amino acids.

This chain links TRBV6-5 with TRBJ2-2; 8 nucleotides line up with TRBD1. Germline lookup yields CDR1 MNHEY and CDR2 SVGAGI. The CDR3 has 15 residues. The J segment lost 1 base and the V segment lost 7 bases, leaving 5 bases of the junction unmatched. CDR3 sequence reads: CASTEQGGNTGELFF. The CDR3 DNA reads as TGTGCCAGCACCGAACAGGGGGGGAACACCGGGGAGCTGTTTTTT.

The CDR3 region is CASSEGTGFSGNTIYF. Written as DNA, the CDR3 is TGTGCCAGCAGTGAAGGGACAGGATTCTCTGGAAACACCATATATTTT. The chain recombines TRBV2 with TRBJ1-3; 7 nucleotides agree with TRBD1. Germline V lookup: CDR1 SNHLY, CDR2 FYNNEI. The ends lost 1 base at V and 0 bases at J; junction bases unmatched: 3. The CDR3 extends over 16 amino acids. The variable domain in full, completed from reference TRBV2 and TRBJ1-3, reads EPEVTQTPSHQVTQMGQEVILRCVPISNHLYFYWYRQILGQKVEFLVSFYNNEISEKSEIFDDQFSVERPDGSNFTLKIRSTKLEDSAMYFCASSEGTGFSGNTIYFGEGSWLTVV.

The count of this clone is one. This chain connects TRBV6-2 or TRBV6-3 to TRBJ2-5; D is perhaps TRBD1 (5 bases). Germline CDR1 reads MNHEY; CDR2 reads SVGEGT. CDR3 length: 16 residues. Trimming took 0 bases from V and 4 from J, leaving 15 bases between them. The DNA for the CDR3 is TGTGCCAGCAGTTACTCGAAGCAGGGTGAAAGAGAGACCCAGTACTTC. Translating it yields CASSYSKQGERETQYF.

V usage is TRBV27 and J usage is TRBJ2-6; no firm D call. The CDR3 is made up of 15 amino acids. Germline V gene data show CDR1 as MNHEY and CDR2 as SMNVEV (reference sequence). Between the trimmed V and J ends, which lost 6 bases and 4 bases, there was a span of 13 bases. The CDR3 DNA reads TGTGCCAGCAGCCGTTGGGCAGGAGGGGCCAACGTCCTGACTTTC. This sequence encodes CASSRWAGGANVLTF.

CDR3: CAWSLRTSGNTGELFF. CDR3 coding DNA: TGTGCCTGGAGTTTAAGGACTAGCGGGAACACCGGGGAGCTGTTTTTT. The chain uses TRBV30 and TRBJ2-2; TRBD2 aligns across 10 bases. CDR1 is GTSNPN, CDR2 SVGIG, per germline (reference sequence). This CDR3 has 16 amino acids. V dropped 2 bases and J dropped 1; count of bases not matched to a gene: 4.

This clone was observed many times. The chain joins TRBV9 to TRBJ1-1; no definite D call. The CDR3 extends over 16 amino acids. Trimming stripped 0 bases from V and 1 base from J, with 13 bases between. CDR1 and CDR2 (germline): SGDLS, YYNGEE. In DNA, the CDR3 is TGTGCCAGCAGCGTAGGTATAACTCGTGAGAACACTGAAGCTTTCTTT. Translated, it gives CASSVGITRENTEAFF.

DNA for the CDR3: TGTGCCAGCTCGGAGGGGGCCAAGTGGCCCCAGCATTTT. Residues: CASSEGAKWPQHF. The rearrangement links TRBV6-5 to TRBJ1-5; 7 nucleotides align to TRBD1. There are 13 residues in the CDR3. Trimming cost V 8 bases and J 9 bases; bases outside gene matches: 10. From germline, CDR1 is MNHEY and CDR2 SVGAGI.

V is TRBV6-1 and J is TRBJ1-6, with D tentatively TRBD1 (5 bases). V was clipped by 3 bases and J by 1 base, with 7 bases between them. The CDR3 has 15 amino acids. Germline V lookup: CDR1 MNHNS, CDR2 SASEGT. The DNA for the CDR3 is TGTGCCAGCAGTGAGACAGAATCCTATAATTCACCCCTCCACTTT. It specifies CASSETESYNSPLHF.

J is TRBJ2-2 and V is TRBV18; maybe TRBD2 (6 bases). Germline CDR1 is KGHSH and CDR2 is LQKENI. Trimming pared 1 base from V and 3 bases from J, leaving 12 bases between. This CDR3 comprises 16 residues. The CDR3 loop is CASSPRELAHTGELFF. The CDR3 region has the DNA TGTGCCAGCTCACCACGGGAGCTAGCGCACACCGGGGAGCTGTTTTTT. Variable domain in full (rest from reference TRBV18 and TRBJ2-2): NAGVMQNPRHLVRRRGQEARLRCSPMKGHSHVYWYRQLPEEGLKFMVYLQKENIIDESGMPKERFSAEFPKEGPSILRIQQVVRGDSAAYFCASSPRELAHTGELFFGEGSRLTVL.

This clone showed up just a few times. The gene calls are TRBV7-2 and TRBJ2-7, with TRBD1 matching over 9 bases. The V gene's germline CDR1 is SGHTA and CDR2 FQGNSA. J was trimmed by 2 bases and V by 2 bases; bases with no gene match: 7. This CDR3 contains 16 residues. CDR3 DNA sequence: TGTGCCAGCAGCTTACAGACAGGGGGGTTAGCCTACGAGCAGTACTTC. Its protein product is CASSLQTGGLAYEQYF.

The chain links TRBV11-3 to TRBJ2-1; maybe TRBD2 (6 bases). V gave up 5 bases and J gave up 6 bases, with 17 bases separating them. CDR3 size: 15 residues. Germline V CDR1 and CDR2: SGHNT, YENEEA. This chain's CDR3 is CASSPFGGAGNEQFF. The CDR3 nucleotides read TGTGCCAGCAGCCCCTTCGGCGGGGCGGGCAATGAGCAGTTCTTC. Filled out from reference TRBV11-3 and TRBJ2-1, the complete variable domain reads EAGVVQSPRYKIIEKKQPVAFWCNPISGHNTLYWYLQNLGQGPELLIRYENEEAVDDSQLPKDRFSAERLKGVDSTLKIQPAELGDSAVYLCASSPFGGAGNEQFFGPGTRLTVL.

Only one count was recorded for this clone. This chain uses TRBV28 with TRBJ2-1, with D perhaps TRBD1 (6 bases). V was cut by 6 bases and J by 7 bases, with 19 bases left in between. The CDR3 is made up of 15 amino acids. CDR1 and CDR2 from the germline V gene are MDHEN and SYDVKM. In DNA form, the CDR3 reads TGTGCCAGCAGACCCCTGACAGGTTTAAGTAATGAGCAGTTCTTC. Translated, it gives CASRPLTGLSNEQFF.

The chain recombines TRBV20-1 with TRBJ2-7; D ambiguous. Germline V lookup: CDR1 DFQATT, CDR2 SNEGSKA (reference sequence). The CDR3 sequence is 11 residues long. Trimming stripped 2 bases from V and 3 bases from J, with 5 bases between. Here the CDR3 DNA reads TGCAGTGCTAGACAGAACTACGAGCAGTACTTC. Translated: CSARQNYEQYF.

J is TRBJ2-3 and V is TRBV2; 8 positions agree with TRBD2. Trimming cost V 1 base and J 2 bases; bases outside gene matches: 5. Germline V gives CDR1 SNHLY, CDR2 FYNNEI. The CDR3 is 16 amino acids. The CDR3 here is CASSEVGAGDTDTQYF. CDR3 DNA sequence: TGTGCCAGCAGTGAAGTTGGAGCGGGAGACACAGATACGCAGTATTTT.